This record covers a single TCR beta chain. These data come from a study of response to subunit inactivated influenza vaccine. TCRdb recomputed calls from the RT-PCR reads with MiXCR, one row per CDR3 protein. The sample carries fewer than 800,000 distinct CDR3 sequences, roughly 14% recorded once. V shed 3 bases and J shed 5 bases, with 25 bases lying between them. Germline-derived CDR1 and CDR2 are MDHEN and SYDVKM. This CDR3 is built from 18 residues. This TCR came from a man aged 50-60 years who received an inactivated influenza vaccine. The rearrangement uses TRBV28 and TRBJ2-5, with D possibly being TRBD1 or TRBD2 (6 bases each). Here the sequenced sample was PBMCs from blood, taken approximately 12 days after vaccination. The CDR3 loop is CASSFLSNREALGETQYF. DNA of the CDR3: TGTGCCAGCAGTTTTCTCTCAAACAGGGAGGCACTCGGGGAGACCCAGTACTTC. The full variable domain, in which reference TRBV28 and TRBJ2-5 provide the parts outside the CDR3, is DVKVTQSSRYLVKRTGEKVFLECVQDMDHENMFWYRQDPGLGLRLIYFSYDVKMKEKGDIPEGYSVSREKKERFSLILESASTNQTSMYLCASSFLSNREALGETQYFGPGTRLLVL.